This TCR beta chain was recovered during a study of regulatory T cells in long-lasting Graves disease. Study-wide results and caveats: Persistent Graves' patients showed less TCR diversity than newly diagnosed ones. There were preferences for TRBV28, TRBJ1-2 and TRBJ2-5 in persistent disease.

The time point is: persistent/refractory GD, antithyroid drugs over 5 years with positive TRAb. Researchers made the TCR library from RNA that was extracted from PBMCs. Recruitment took place at an endocrinology department in Xi'an, China. With iRepertoire HTBI primers and Arm-PCR of CDR3 regions, TCR beta libraries were built. Authors' data handling: The identification of 62 TRBV and 14 TRBJ segments was made across samples. Via MiXCR, TCRdb re-called the multiplex PCR reads, giving one row per CDR3 protein. None of the V and J calls come from the authors' own analysis; TCRdb made them. This table has some 430,000 distinct CDR3 sequences, 20% to 25% appearing once. After removal of 5 bases from V and 5 bases from J, the junction contained 7 bases not matched to a gene. Germline V gene lookup returns CDR1 MNHNS and CDR2 SASEGT. CDR3 length: 14 residues. Concerning this clonotype: Its antigen is still unknown.

The chain is built from TRBV6-1 and TRBJ1-1, with 8 positions matching TRBD1. Material: peripheral blood mononuclear cells (PBMCs), obtained when the disease was refractory, from a patient treated with antithyroid drugs. The sequence was obtained from a female donor with Graves disease. Here the CDR3 reads CASSLGQGRTEAFF. CDR3 bases: TGTGCCAGCAGTCTTGGACAGGGCCGTACTGAAGCTTTCTTT.